Given below is one T cell receptor (beta chain) in context. This CDR3 has 14 residues. Trimming cost V 5 bases and J 2 bases, with 9 bases left between them. Looked up from germline, CDR1 is LGHNA and CDR2 is YNFKEQ. This sample was included in a study of CD8+ T cells in alopecia areata. About the research overall: Patients received oral tofacitinib, 5 to 10 mg twice daily, for moderate-to-severe alopecia areata. By percentage of affected scalp area, the severity of treated patients was scored.

Treatment noted: oral pan-JAK inhibitor, 5-10 mg twice daily. Once RNA had been extracted, it was reverse transcribed into cDNA to act as the sequencing template. Clones were read by immunoSEQ multiplex PCR, and TCRdb kept only the in-frame ones, dropping some. This sample yields around 300,000 clones, of which approximately 60% are seen a single time; 0.9% to 0.95% belongs to the top ten. The sequence came from a human donor with alopecia areata. The source material was CD4+ T cells sorted from blood, sampled around week 54, from a patient treated with tofacitinib. The rearrangement joins TRBV4-2 to TRBJ2-2, with D tentatively TRBD2 (5 bases). This CDR3 reads CASSSLVNTGELFF. DNA of the CDR3: TGTGCCAGCAGCTCACTAGTTAACACCGGGGAGCTGTTTTTT.